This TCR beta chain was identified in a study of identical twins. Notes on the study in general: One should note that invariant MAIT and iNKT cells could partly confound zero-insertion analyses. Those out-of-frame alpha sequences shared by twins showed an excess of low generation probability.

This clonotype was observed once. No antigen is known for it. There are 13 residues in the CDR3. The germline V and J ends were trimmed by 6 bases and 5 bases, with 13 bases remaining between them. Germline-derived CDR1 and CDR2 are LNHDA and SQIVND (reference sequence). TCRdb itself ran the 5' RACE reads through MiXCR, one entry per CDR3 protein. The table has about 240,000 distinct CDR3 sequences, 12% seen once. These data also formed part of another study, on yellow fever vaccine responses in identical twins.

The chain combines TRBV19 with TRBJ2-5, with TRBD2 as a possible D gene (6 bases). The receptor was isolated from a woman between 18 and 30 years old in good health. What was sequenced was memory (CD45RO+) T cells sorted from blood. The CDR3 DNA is TGTGCCAGTAGCCAGGGACTTCGGGAGACCCAGTACTTC. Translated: CASSQGLRETQYF.